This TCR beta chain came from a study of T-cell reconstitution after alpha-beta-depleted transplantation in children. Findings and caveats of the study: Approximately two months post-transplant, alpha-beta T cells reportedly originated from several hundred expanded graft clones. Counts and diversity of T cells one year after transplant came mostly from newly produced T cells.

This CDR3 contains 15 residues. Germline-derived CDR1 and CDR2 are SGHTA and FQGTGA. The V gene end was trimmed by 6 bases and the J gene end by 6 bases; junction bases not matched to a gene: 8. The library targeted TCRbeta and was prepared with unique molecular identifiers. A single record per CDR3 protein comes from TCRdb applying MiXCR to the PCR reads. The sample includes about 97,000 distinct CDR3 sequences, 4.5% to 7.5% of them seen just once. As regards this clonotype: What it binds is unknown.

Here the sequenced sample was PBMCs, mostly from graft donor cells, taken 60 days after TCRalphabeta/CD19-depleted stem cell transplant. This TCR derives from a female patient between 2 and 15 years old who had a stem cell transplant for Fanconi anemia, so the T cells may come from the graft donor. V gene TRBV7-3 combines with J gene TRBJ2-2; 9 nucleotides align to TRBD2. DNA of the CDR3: TGTGCCAGCAGTAGGGCGGGAGGGCCTTCCGGGGAGCTGTTTTTT. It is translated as CASSRAGGPSGELFF.